This TCR beta chain is from a study of cytomegalovirus exposure and HLA in healthy donors. Looking at the study overall: Researchers found that roughly 80% of about 400 genotyped donors fell within the Caucasian-associated ancestry cluster.

Note on this clone: What it recognizes is unknown.

The PCR was carried out with 60 Vbeta primers and 13 Jbeta primers. Using immunoSEQ multiplex PCR, the repertoire was profiled, and TCRdb retains in-frame clones only, with some absent. The sample has 100,000 to 150,000 clones; 80% are singletons. Whole-study findings and limits: Being productive about 87% or about 30% of the time was typical of most TCR beta V segments in an earlier analysis. Among the most significant clusters, several appeared linked to common viral pathogens in a later analysis. A later analysis linked a missense DCLRE1C variant to TCR beta V- and J-gene trimming.

The sequencing sample was made of PBMCs. This receptor was identified in a male donor in good health and CMV-seronegative.

The DNA for the CDR3 is TGTGCCAGCAGTGAAGGATTTACGGGCTACGAGCAGTACTTC. It translates to CASSEGFTGYEQYF. The chain joins TRBV6-1 to TRBJ2-7; no clear D gene. There are 14 residues in the CDR3. Germline CDR1 is MNHNS and CDR2 is SASEGT. Between the trimmed V and J ends, which lost 1 base and 3 bases, there was a span of 10 bases.